This T cell receptor beta chain was recorded in a study of blood T cell repertoires in COVID-19. Study in general: Samples came from the United States, Italy and Spain, spanning acute and convalescent COVID-19. Sources were T cells, B-cell-depleted T cells, or PBMCs; the material itself was cDNA or gDNA.

In the study's own analysis: Reference gene primers were amplified, and this amplification served to estimate nucleated cell counts. The data were produced by immunoSEQ multiplex PCR, yet TCRdb's version contains in-frame clones alone and is incomplete. The V and J calls and clone size are taken from that table; D and trimming were inferred from the DNA. This repertoire shows fewer than 500,000 clones, 86% found once; its top ten account for over 1.1%. The origin of this receptor is a young woman with active or convalescent COVID-19. The specimen sequenced was peripheral blood.

The CDR3 sequence: CASSLVYLGQGMFF. In nucleotides, the CDR3 is TGTGCCAGCAGCTTAGTTTATCTGGGACAAGGAATGTTTTTT. This rearrangement joins TRBV7-8 to TRBJ2-2; possibly TRBD1 for D (6 bases). Per the germline V gene, CDR1 is SGHVS and CDR2 is FQNEAQ. Between the trimmed V and J ends, which lost 1 base and 15 bases, there was a span of 18 bases. There are 14 residues in the CDR3.